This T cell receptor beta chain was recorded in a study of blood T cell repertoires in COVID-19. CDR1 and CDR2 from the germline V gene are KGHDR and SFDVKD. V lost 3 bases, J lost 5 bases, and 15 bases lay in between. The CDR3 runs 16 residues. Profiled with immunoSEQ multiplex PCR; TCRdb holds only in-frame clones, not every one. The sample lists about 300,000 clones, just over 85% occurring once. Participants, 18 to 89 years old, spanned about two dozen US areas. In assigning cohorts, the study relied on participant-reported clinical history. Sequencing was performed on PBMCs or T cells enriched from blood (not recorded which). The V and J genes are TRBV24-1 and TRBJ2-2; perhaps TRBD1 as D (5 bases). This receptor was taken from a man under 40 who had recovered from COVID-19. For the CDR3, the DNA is TGTGCCACCAGTGATCGACGCAGGGAAAGGACCGGGGAGCTGTTTTTT. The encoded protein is CATSDRRRERTGELFF.